This T cell receptor beta chain was found in a study of regulatory T cells in long-lasting Graves disease. Study-level findings and limits: New patients shared fewer public clonotypes (more than 850) than persistent patients did (roughly 2,600).

CDR3-region Arm-PCR and iRepertoire HTBI primers produced the TCR beta libraries. MiXCR, run by TCRdb on the multiplex PCR reads, gives a single entry per CDR3 protein. The repertoire holds over 300,000 distinct CDR3 sequences, with less than 20% as singletons. The junction had 11 bases not matched to a gene; V was cut back by 0 bases and J by 7 bases. The CDR3 is 17 amino acids. Germline V gene data show CDR1 as KGHSH and CDR2 as LQKENI. Comment on this clonotype: The antigen remains unidentified.

Time point in this sample: newly diagnosed GD, antithyroid drugs for less than 3 months. Preparation of the TCR library used RNA extracted from PBMCs. This clonotype was sampled from a female donor with Graves disease. Here the sequenced sample was peripheral blood mononuclear cells (PBMCs), taken at new diagnosis, from a patient treated with antithyroid drugs. The chain recombines TRBV18 with TRBJ2-1, with TRBD2 identical over 8 bases. This CDR3 is CASSPPGREGLRNEQFF. The DNA of the CDR3 is TGTGCCAGCTCACCACCGGGTCGGGAGGGCCTAAGAAATGAGCAGTTCTTC.